This T cell receptor (beta chain) emerged from a study of blood T cells in healthy people across ages. This clonotype has just a few counts. CDR1 is SGHRS, CDR2 YFSETQ, per germline. With V trimmed by 2 bases and J by 7 bases, 8 bases remained unmatched. The CDR3 length is 15 residues. Each of the donors had 9 to 10 milliliters of peripheral blood drawn into EDTA-treated Vacutainer tubes. Isolation yielded PBMCs, at least 7 million per sample, in every case. A second about 7 to 12 cycle PCR used barcoded and J-beta primers. TCRdb reanalysed the 5' RACE reads using MiXCR and keeps one entry per CDR3 protein. Of just over 1 million distinct CDR3 sequences listed, 45% were seen once; the top ten hold 15% to 20%.

The chain links TRBV5-1 to TRBJ2-1; 8 nucleotides match TRBD1. This TCR was sampled from a woman aged 55-70 years in good health. The material sequenced was blood. CDR3 region: CASSFPDREQNEQFF. CDR3 sequence (DNA): TGCGCCAGCAGCTTTCCGGACAGGGAGCAAAATGAGCAGTTCTTC.